This T cell receptor beta chain appears in the sequencing data of a study of shared clonotypes between healthy human individuals. The study's findings and limits: Sharing across four donors was seen in 4.5% to 6.5% of naive CD4 clonotypes. Generation of non-shared clonotypes was less probable than generation of clonotypes shared by all four donors. Expectations were that clonotype sharing among donors would be affected by sequencing depth.

Within Nashville, Tennessee resided all donors, each a Caucasian adult. The V end lost 0 bases, the J end lost 5 bases, and 5 bases lay between the germline ends. The CDR3 covers 13 residues. Germline V lookup: CDR1 MNHEY, CDR2 SMNVEV (reference sequence). TCRdb keeps only in-frame clones here, not all; method: immunoSEQ multiplex PCR. This sample has 2 million to 2.5 million clones; just under 95% occur once, and the top ten carry around 0.4%. About this clone: No antigen is known for it.

V gene TRBV27 combines with J gene TRBJ2-1; no clear D. The sequence was obtained from a young man in good health. Some clones in this sample may be carry-over from other donors' samples. The sample consisted of naive CD4+ T cells from PBMCs. Subset here: CD45RA+ positively selected. CDR3 nucleotide sequence: TGTGCCAGCAGTTTATCACAGAACAATGAGCAGTTCTTC. Translated: CASSLSQNNEQFF.